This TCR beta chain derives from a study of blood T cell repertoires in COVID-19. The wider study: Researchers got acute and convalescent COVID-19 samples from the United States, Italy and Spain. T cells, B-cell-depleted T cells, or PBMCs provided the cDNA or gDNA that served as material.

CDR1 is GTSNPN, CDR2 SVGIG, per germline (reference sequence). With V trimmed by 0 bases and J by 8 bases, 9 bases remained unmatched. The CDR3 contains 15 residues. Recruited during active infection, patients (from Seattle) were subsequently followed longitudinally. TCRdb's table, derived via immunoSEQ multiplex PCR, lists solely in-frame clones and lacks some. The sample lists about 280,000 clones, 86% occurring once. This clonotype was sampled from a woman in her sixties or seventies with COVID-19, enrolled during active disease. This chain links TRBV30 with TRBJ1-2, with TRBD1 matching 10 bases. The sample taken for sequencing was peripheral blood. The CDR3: CAWSVRGQGRWGYTF. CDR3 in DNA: TGTGCCTGGAGTGTACGGGGACAGGGGAGATGGGGCTACACCTTC.